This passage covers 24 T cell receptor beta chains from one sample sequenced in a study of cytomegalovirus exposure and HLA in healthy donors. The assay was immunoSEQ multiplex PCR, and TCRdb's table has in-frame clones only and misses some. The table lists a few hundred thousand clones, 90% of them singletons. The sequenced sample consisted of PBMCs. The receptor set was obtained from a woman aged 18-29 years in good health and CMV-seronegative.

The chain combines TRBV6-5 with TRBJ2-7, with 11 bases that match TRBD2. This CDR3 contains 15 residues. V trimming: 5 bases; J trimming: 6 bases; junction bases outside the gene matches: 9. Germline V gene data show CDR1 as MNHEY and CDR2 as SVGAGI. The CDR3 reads CASSPGTSGAGEQYF. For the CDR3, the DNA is TGTGCCAGCAGTCCGGGGACTAGCGGAGCGGGCGAGCAGTACTTC.

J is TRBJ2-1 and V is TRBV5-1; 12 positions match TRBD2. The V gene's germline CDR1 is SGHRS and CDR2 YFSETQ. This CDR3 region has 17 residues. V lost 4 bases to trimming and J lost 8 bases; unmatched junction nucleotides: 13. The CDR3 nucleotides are TGCGCCAGCAGCCCAGGGTCTAGCGGGGGGGAAGTCGATGAGCAGTTCTTC. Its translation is CASSPGSSGGEVDEQFF.

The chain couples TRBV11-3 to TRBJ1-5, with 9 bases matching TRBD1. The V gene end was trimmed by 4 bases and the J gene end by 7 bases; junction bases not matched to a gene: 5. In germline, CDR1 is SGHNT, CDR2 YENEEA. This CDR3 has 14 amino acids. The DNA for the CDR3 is TGTGCCAGCAGCTACCGGGACAGGGACCAGCCCCAGCATTTT. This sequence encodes CASSYRDRDQPQHF.

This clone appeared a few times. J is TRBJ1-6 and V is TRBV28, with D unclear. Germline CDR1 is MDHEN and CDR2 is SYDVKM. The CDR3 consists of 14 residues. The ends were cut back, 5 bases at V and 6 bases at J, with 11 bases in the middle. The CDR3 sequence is CASSPAGSNSPLHF. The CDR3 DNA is TGTGCCAGCAGTCCCGCGGGATCTAATTCACCCCTCCACTTT.

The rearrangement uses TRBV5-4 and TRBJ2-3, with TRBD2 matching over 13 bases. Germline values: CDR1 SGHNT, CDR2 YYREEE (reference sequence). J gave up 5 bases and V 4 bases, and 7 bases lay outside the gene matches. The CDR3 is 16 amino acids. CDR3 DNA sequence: TGTGCCAGCAGCCCCTGGACTAGCGGGGGTGAAGATACGCAGTATTTT. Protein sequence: CASSPWTSGGEDTQYF.

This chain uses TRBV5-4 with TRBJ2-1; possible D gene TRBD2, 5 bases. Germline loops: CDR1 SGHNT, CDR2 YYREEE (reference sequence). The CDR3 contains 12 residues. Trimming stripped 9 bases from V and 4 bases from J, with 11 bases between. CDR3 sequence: CAIVGIYNEQFF. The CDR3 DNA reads TGTGCCATCGTCGGGATTTACAATGAGCAGTTCTTC.

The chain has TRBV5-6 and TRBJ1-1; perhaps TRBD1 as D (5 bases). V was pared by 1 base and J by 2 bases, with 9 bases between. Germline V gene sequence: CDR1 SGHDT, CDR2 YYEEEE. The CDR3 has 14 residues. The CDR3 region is CASSLKGLNTEAFF. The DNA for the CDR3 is TGTGCCAGCAGCTTGAAGGGGCTCAACACTGAAGCTTTCTTT.

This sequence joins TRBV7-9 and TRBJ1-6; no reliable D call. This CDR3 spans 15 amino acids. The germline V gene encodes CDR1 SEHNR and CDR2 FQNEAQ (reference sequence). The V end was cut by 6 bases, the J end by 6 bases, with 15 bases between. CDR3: CASRRAGKSNSPLHF. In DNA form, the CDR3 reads TGTGCCAGCAGACGAGCCGGTAAATCTAATTCACCCCTCCACTTT.

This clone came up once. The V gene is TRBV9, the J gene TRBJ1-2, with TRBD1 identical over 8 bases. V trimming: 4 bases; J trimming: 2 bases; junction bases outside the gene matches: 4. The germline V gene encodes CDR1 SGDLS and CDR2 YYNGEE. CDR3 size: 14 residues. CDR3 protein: CASSSWTGNYGYTF. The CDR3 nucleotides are TGTGCCAGCAGCTCCTGGACAGGGAACTATGGCTACACCTTC.

CDR3 nucleotides: TGTGCCAGCTCACAGGGGGCTTTTGAGCAGTTCTTC. Encoded protein: CASSQGAFEQFF. The V gene is TRBV6-1, the J gene TRBJ2-1, with 9 bases lining up with TRBD1. This CDR3 spans 12 amino acids. V gave up 8 bases and J gave up 9 bases; unmatched junction bases: 5. Germline CDR1 MNHNS, CDR2 SASEGT.

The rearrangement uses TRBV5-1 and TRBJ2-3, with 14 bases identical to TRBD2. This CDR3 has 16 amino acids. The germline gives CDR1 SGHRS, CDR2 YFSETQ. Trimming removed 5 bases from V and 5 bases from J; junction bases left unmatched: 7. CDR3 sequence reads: CASSPGLAGELDTQYF. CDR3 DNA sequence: TGCGCCAGCAGTCCGGGACTAGCGGGGGAGTTAGATACGCAGTATTTT.

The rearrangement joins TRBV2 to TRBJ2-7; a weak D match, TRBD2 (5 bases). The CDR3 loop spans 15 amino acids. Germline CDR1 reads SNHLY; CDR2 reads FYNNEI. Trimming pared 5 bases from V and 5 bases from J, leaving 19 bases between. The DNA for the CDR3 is TGTGCCAGCAGTAAAACGTCGGGGATCAAGGACGAGCAGTACTTC. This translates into CASSKTSGIKDEQYF.

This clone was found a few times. This chain's CDR3 is CASSTFDRDSPYEQYV. CDR3 coding DNA: TGTGCCAGCAGCACCTTCGACAGGGATTCCCCCTACGAGCAGTACGTC. The gene calls are TRBV28 and TRBJ2-7, with 7 bases fitting TRBD1. V shed 6 bases and J 2 bases; nucleotides not matched to a gene: 13. The CDR3 runs 16 residues. From germline, CDR1 is MDHEN and CDR2 SYDVKM.

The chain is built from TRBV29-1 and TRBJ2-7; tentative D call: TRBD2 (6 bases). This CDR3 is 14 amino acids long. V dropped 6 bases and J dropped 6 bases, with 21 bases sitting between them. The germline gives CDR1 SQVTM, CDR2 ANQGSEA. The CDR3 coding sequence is TGCAGCGTGGGGGGTGAGACTATTTCGGTCGAGCAGTACTTC. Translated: CSVGGETISVEQYF.

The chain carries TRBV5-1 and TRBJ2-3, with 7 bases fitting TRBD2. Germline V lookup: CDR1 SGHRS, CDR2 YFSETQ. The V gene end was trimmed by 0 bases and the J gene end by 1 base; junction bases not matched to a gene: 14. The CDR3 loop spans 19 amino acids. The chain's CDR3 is CASSLVGGGASPGTDTQYF. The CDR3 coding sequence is TGCGCCAGCAGCTTGGTCGGCGGGGGAGCCTCTCCTGGCACAGATACGCAGTATTTT. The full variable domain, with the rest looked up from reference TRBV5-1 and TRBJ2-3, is KAGVTQTPRYLIKTRGQQVTLSCSPISGHRSVSWYQQTPGQGLQFLFEYFSETQRNKGNFPGRFSGRQFSNSRSEMNVSTLELGDSALYLCASSLVGGGASPGTDTQYFGPGTRLTVL.

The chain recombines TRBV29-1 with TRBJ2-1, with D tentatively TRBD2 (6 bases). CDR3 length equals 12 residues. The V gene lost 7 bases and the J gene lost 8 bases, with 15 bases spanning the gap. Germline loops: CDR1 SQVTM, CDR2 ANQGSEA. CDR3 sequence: CSATMRGDEQFF. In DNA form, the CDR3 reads TGCAGCGCAACGATGCGGGGAGATGAGCAGTTCTTC.

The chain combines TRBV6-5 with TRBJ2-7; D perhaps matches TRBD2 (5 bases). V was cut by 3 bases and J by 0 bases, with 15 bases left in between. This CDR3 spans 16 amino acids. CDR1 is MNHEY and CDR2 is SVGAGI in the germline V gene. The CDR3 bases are TGTGCCAGCAGTTATGGTGGTCCCGCGGGCTCCTACGAGCAGTACTTC. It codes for CASSYGGPAGSYEQYF.

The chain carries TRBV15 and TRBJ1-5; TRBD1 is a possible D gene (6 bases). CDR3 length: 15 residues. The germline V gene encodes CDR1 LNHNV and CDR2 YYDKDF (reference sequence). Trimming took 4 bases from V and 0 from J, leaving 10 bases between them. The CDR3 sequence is CATSTTGFSNQPQHF. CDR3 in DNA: TGTGCCACCAGCACAACAGGGTTTAGCAATCAGCCCCAGCATTTT.

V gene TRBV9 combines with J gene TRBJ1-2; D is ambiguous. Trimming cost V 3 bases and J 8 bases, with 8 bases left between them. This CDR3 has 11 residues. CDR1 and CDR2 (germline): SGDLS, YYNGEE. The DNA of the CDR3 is TGTGCCAGCAGCGCCCTTCGGGGCTACACCTTC. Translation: CASSALRGYTF.

DNA of the CDR3: TGTGCCAGCAGCCCCACCGGGACTAGCGGGCGGAATGAGCAGTTCTTC. Encoded protein: CASSPTGTSGRNEQFF. The chain carries TRBV5-6 and TRBJ2-1; TRBD2 aligns across 12 bases. This CDR3 is 16 amino acids long. Germline CDR1 reads SGHDT; CDR2 reads YYEEEE. V was clipped by 4 bases and J by 7 bases; unmatched bases: 9.

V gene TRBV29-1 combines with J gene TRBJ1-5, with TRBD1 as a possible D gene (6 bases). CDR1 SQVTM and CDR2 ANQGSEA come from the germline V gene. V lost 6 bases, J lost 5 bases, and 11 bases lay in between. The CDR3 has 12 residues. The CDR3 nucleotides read TGCAGCGTAAAGACAGGAGATCAGCCCCAGCATTTT. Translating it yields CSVKTGDQPQHF.

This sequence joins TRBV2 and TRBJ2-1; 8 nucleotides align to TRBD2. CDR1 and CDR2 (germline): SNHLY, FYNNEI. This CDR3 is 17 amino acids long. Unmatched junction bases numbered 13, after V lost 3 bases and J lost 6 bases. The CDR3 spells CASSDYGSRGAINEQFF. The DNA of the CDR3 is TGTGCCAGCAGTGATTATGGTTCGCGGGGGGCAATCAATGAGCAGTTCTTC.

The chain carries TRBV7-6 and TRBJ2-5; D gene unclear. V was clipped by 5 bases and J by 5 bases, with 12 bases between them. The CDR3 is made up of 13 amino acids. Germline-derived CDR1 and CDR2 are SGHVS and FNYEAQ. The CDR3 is CASSAVLEETQYF. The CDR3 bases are TGTGCCAGCAGCGCTGTTTTGGAGGAGACCCAGTACTTC. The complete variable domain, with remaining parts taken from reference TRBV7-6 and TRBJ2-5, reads GAGVSQSPRYKVTKRGQDVALRCDPISGHVSLYWYRQALGQGPEFLTYFNYEAQQDKSGLPNDRFSAERPEGSISTLTIQRTEQRDSAMYRCASSAVLEETQYFGPGTRLLVL.

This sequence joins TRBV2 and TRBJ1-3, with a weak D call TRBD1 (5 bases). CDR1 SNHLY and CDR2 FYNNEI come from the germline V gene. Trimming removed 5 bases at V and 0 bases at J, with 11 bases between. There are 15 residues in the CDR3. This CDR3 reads CASSLDTSSGNTIYF. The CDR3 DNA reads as TGTGCCAGCAGTTTGGACACAAGCTCTGGAAACACCATATATTTT. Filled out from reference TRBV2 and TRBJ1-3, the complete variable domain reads EPEVTQTPSHQVTQMGQEVILRCVPISNHLYFYWYRQILGQKVEFLVSFYNNEISEKSEIFDDQFSVERPDGSNFTLKIRSTKLEDSAMYFCASSLDTSSGNTIYFGEGSWLTVV.